This TCR beta chain came from a study of cytomegalovirus exposure and HLA in healthy donors (dated by TCRdb to 2015 to 2018). Study-level background: An earlier analysis of some 620 of the donors reported 276 Gb of sequence data and 117 million unique TCR beta sequences obtained from about 180 million T cells. Both class I and class II loci were covered by HLA typing, at four-digit resolution. The study combined high-throughput TCR immunosequencing, statistical association of individual TCRs with disease status, and machine learning to predict cytomegalovirus infection status. Four or five DR-DQ haplotypes were handled as single units for association and clustering because linkage in the cohort was strong. Among the roughly 400 genotyped donors, approximately 77% belonged to the genetic ancestry cluster associated with self-reported Caucasian donors. Typing coverage varied by locus: about 629-630 donors for A, B, C, DRB1 and DQB1; roughly 500 for DQA1; over 600 for DPA1; approximately 470 for DPB1. An earlier analysis of 587 of the donors used high-throughput TCR beta sequencing to judge whether each TCR beta V gene segment behaved as functional or pseudogenic. An early release covering roughly 640 HLA-typed donors comprised 250 to 350 gigabases of sequencing data and roughly 85 million unique TCR sequences. The aim of the study was to test whether cataloging public T cell receptors could identify signatures of past pathogen exposure. A later genetic analysis took genome-wide SNP genotypes for about three fifths of the 666 donors and used that subset as a discovery cohort. On average, roughly 250,000 unique TCR beta nucleotide sequences were sequenced per donor among some 420 genotyped donors of the cohort, with roughly 18% of those sequences being non-productive. All discovery cohort repertoires had been generated using a single sequencing platform. Besides the first cohort of 666 subjects, a separate validation cohort made up of 120 different subjects was used. Donor age, sex, ethnicity and CMV serostatus were collected together with the repertoire data. A later analysis re-analyzed previously published TCR beta repertoires from about 730 donors and added high-resolution HLA genotyping to study TCR occurrence patterns. In the later analysis, no new phenotypic data were used to find candidate immune exposures; instead, reliance was placed on TCR beta sequences and their occurrence across donors. Using immunosequencing, the study profiled T cell repertoires from about 620 subjects and related those repertoires to cytomegalovirus serostatus. General study outcomes and caveats: The 87-base-pair reads could not distinguish some IMGT-functional V segments, including TRBV6-2 and TRBV6-3, so those segments were excluded. Because some donors lacked HLA typing at each locus, the association tests relied only on the typed subset. In vitro tests confirmed that a few of the cytomegalovirus-associated TCR beta chains recognize cytomegalovirus antigens. The sequencing pipeline was judged likely to have produced a cluster of highly shared sequence variants as a technical artifact. Because counts were too low, roughly 17 rarely observed V segments, including chromosome 9 orphons, were left out of the earlier analysis of 587 of the donors. Roughly uniform sequencing depth across donors was assumed in presence/absence analyses, although this assumption may not hold. The classifier was reported to diagnose cytomegalovirus status with high specificity and sensitivity in both the original cohort and the validation cohort. In this cohort, only TCR beta chains were sequenced, and detectable features were limited by the absence of alpha or paired-chain data. In a later analysis, several top co-occurrence clusters were reported to appear linked to parvovirus B19, influenza, CMV and Epstein-Barr virus. An earlier analysis of approximately 570 of the donors showed that most TCR beta V segments appeared in productive rearrangements either about 87% or about 30% of the time, which broadly matched IMGT annotations. Most TCR sequences were seen in very few donors, while some public TCRs were found in many individuals. When HLA alleles, especially DR and DQ, strongly co-occurred, TCR associations were difficult to assign to individual alleles. It was suggested by the authors that the approach could potentially be generalized to other disease states and immunological phenotypes. A further reported finding was that TCR beta sequences accurately predicted the HLA-A and HLA-B alleles for most subjects in the first cohort. Compared with equally common non-associated chains, HLA-associated TCR beta chains in a later analysis were more clonally expanded and had lower generation probabilities. Compared with the approximately 710-donor mean, donors in an Asian-associated ancestry cluster had fewer N-insertions in productive TCRs, according to a later genetic analysis. According to a later analysis, TCR association rates differed among HLA loci, with DRB1 alleles showing the most associated TCRs and HLA-C alleles showing the fewest. Linkage disequilibrium might explain the correlated functional status among segregating V segments, but an unknown experimental factor could not be ruled out. Specific HLA alleles were associated with 15,000 to 20,000 TCR beta sequences at a false discovery rate of 0.05 in a later analysis. Most CMV-associated TCR beta chains appeared to be HLA-restricted in a later analysis, and the HLA associations seemed to be driven largely by CMV exposure. V-gene and J-gene trimming of TCR beta chains was associated with a missense DCLRE1C variant in a later genetic analysis, and the association was replicated in an independent cohort. A total of 164 TCR beta chains were listed by the study as associated with cytomegalovirus. Immune exposure information for the cohort was limited to CMV serostatus.

Via the germline V gene, CDR1 is SQVTM and CDR2 ANQGSEA. The CDR3, from cysteine to phenylalanine, totals 13 residues. Just the 39-base CDR3 DNA is kept, in frame starting at base 1. Trimming costs V 7 bases and J 0 bases, and their ends lie 12 bases apart. Remarks on this clone: Its antigen is unknown.

The receptor library was made with the immunoSEQ multiplex PCR assay. For the multiplex PCR, a mixture combining 60 forward primers for TCR Vbeta segments and 13 reverse primers for TCR Jbeta segments was used. Amplification of the CDR3 region of rearranged TCR beta genes was performed with a multiplex PCR assay on genomic DNA. Amplified TCR beta libraries were sequenced as 87-base-pair reads on the Illumina HiSeq System. Under the source paper's analysis protocol: A later analysis counted tens of millions of unique TCR beta chains across the roughly 700 repertoires, and some 11 million of these chains were shared by at least two donors. Raw reads were error-corrected and collapsed into unique sequences with a nearest-neighbor algorithm that merged closely related sequences to remove PCR and sequencing errors. V, D and J gene segments were assigned by aligning CDR3 sequences to IMGT reference sequences. For a sequence to be retained, a match of at least six nucleotides was required to both a V gene segment and a J gene segment. A rearrangement was called productive if the CDR3 had no stop codons and remained in frame with V and J, and every other rearrangement was called non-productive. CDR3 was defined by IMGT convention, running from the second conserved V-encoded cysteine to the conserved J-encoded phenylalanine. The earlier analysis of 500 to 750 of the donors excluded any sequence lacking an unambiguous match to a single V gene segment. An earlier analysis of 587 of the donors called V segments functional above 56.7% productive rearrangements and segregating when the between-donor standard deviation exceeded 5%. To diagnose cytomegalovirus status from the catalog of TCR beta chain sequences, a statistical classification framework was built. In a later analysis, V and J genes were assigned by comparing TCR nucleotide sequences against IMGT/GENE-DB human TR gene sequences. In a later analysis, CDR3 sequences and most-parsimonious VDJ recombination scenarios were assigned using the TCRdist pipeline. A later analysis defined each TCR beta chain by its CDR3 amino acid sequence plus V-gene family, and excluded reads lacking a unique V-gene family. A later analysis removed nearly 600 highly shared, low-generation-probability nucleotide sequences to deal with suspected cross-contamination and a sequencing artifact. A later analysis calculated a clonal expansion index for each public chain from normalized within-repertoire ranks of inferred template counts. A later analysis computed generation probabilities with a VDJ recombination model fitted to out-of-frame rearrangements, and checked the results against IGoR. In a later analysis, TCR-TCR, TCR-HLA and TCR-CMV co-occurrence was scored with hypergeometric tests, and a repertoire-size bias correction was applied to TCR pairs. In a later analysis, false discovery rates were estimated by permuting HLA or CMV assignments 20 times. In a later analysis, co-occurring TCRs were grouped using DBSCAN, with TCRdist sequence similarity added in when clustering inside HLA-allele-positive subsets. For co-occurrence clustering, repertoires with fewer than 30,000 or more than 120,000 public chains were excluded, along with several repertoires with anomalous nucleotide sharing. The clones in this table, taken by TCRdb from immuneACCESS, are in-frame only. Not every clone is retained; where verified, under half of the shortfall comes from an unresolved V gene, and the cause of the rest is unknown. That table gives V, J and clone size, and the DNA gave D and trimming. The sample table holds about 140,000 clones. Jointly, the top ten make up 0.96% of the sample.

The cohort comprised several hundred healthy bone marrow donors. At the time of sampling, every cohort member was nominally healthy, though immune exposures that went unrecorded were likely present. The donor was CMV seronegative and was included in the group of under 450 seronegative cohort members. A peripheral blood sample was collected from each donor, and TCR beta sequencing was performed on peripheral blood mononuclear cells. The Qiagen DNeasy Blood Extraction Kit was used to extract genomic DNA from the blood cell samples. Recombination linked TRBV29-1 to TRBJ1-1; TRBD1 might be the D gene, on 6 matching bases. The sequenced material came from PBMCs. This clonotype originated in a male donor in good health and CMV-seronegative. The encoded CDR3 is CSALRGLNTEAFF. The nucleotides read TGCAGCGCCCTCAGGGGCTTGAACACTGAAGCTTTCTTT.